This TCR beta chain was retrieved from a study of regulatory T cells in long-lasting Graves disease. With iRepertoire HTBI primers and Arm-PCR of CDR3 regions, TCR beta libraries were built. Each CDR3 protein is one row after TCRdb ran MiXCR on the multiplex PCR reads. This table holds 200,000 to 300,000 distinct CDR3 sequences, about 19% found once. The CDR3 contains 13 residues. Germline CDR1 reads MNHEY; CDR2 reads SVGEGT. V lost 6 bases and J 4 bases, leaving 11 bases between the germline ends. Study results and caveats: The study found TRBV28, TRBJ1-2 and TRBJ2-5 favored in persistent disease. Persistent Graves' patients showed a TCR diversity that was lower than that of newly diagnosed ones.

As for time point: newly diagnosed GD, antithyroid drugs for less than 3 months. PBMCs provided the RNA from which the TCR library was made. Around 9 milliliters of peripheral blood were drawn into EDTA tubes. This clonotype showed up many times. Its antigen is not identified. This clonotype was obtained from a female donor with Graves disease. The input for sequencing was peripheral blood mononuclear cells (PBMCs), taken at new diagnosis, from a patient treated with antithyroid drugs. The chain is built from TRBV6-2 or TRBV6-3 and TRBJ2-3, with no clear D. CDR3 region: CASRLTHADTQYF. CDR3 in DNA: TGTGCCAGCAGACTCACCCATGCAGATACGCAGTATTTT.